The 6 T cell receptor beta chains below all came from one sample that was sequenced in a study of shared clonotypes between healthy human individuals. Sequencing was performed with immunoSEQ multiplex PCR; in TCRdb, only in-frame clones are kept and a portion is missing. This table has about 2.2 million clones, 80% to 95% appearing once. CD45RO negativity and positive selection for CCR7 defined naive CD8 cells, a population that excluded terminally differentiated effector memory CD45RA+ cells. Sequencing was performed on naive CD8+ T cells from PBMCs. These receptors came from a man aged 18 to 35 in good health. Some clones in this sample may be carry-over from other donors' samples.

The V call is TRBV27, the J call TRBJ1-1; D remains unclear. This CDR3 comprises 16 residues. V gave up 3 bases and J gave up 4 bases, with 18 bases separating them. Germline V gene lookup returns CDR1 MNHEY and CDR2 SMNVEV (reference sequence). CDR3: CASSFVTTKGGTEAFF. The CDR3 nucleotides are TGTGCCAGCAGTTTCGTCACGACCAAAGGTGGCACTGAAGCTTTCTTT.

V usage is TRBV5-4 and J usage is TRBJ1-5; the D gene is possibly TRBD1 (5 bases). Germline assignment: CDR1 SGHNT and CDR2 YYREEE (reference sequence). The length of the CDR3 is 15 residues. Trimming took off 4 bases at V and 3 bases at J, with 14 bases between the two ends. CDR3 nucleotide sequence: TGTGCCAGCAGCCCCGGGCGGGGACCCAATCAGCCCCAGCATTTT. It specifies CASSPGRGPNQPQHF.

This chain links TRBV13 with TRBJ1-2; D unresolved. This CDR3 region has 14 residues. Germline lookup yields CDR1 PRHDT and CDR2 FYEKMQ (reference sequence). V lost 7 bases to trimming and J lost 8 bases, with 20 bases between them. CDR3 sequence (DNA): TGTGCCAGCAACCTGGGGAGGGAGCGTCAGGGCTACACCTTC. It codes for CASNLGRERQGYTF.

V is TRBV28 and J is TRBJ2-2; weak D call: TRBD1 (7 bases). The CDR3 is 19 residues long. Trimming took off 5 bases at V and 0 bases at J, with 22 bases between the two ends. Germline lookup yields CDR1 MDHEN and CDR2 SYDVKM. In DNA form, the CDR3 reads TGTGCCAGCAGTCTCTCCTACTTATCAGGGGGGTCGAACACCGGGGAGCTGTTTTTT. This translates into CASSLSYLSGGSNTGELFF.

The rearrangement uses TRBV29-1 and TRBJ2-1; 11 nucleotides line up with TRBD2. The germline gives CDR1 SQVTM, CDR2 ANQGSEA. The CDR3 loop spans 15 amino acids. CDR3 in DNA: TGCACCGCCCTTTTAGCGGGAGGGCCGTACAATGAGCAGTTCTTC. Residues: CTALLAGGPYNEQFF.

The CDR3 region is CASSLLAGTASYNEQFF. CDR3 bases: TGTGCCAGCAGTTTATTGGCCGGGACAGCCTCCTACAATGAGCAGTTCTTC. The gene calls are TRBV27 and TRBJ2-1; 7 bases map to TRBD1. The CDR3 is 17 amino acids. CDR1 MNHEY and CDR2 SMNVEV come from the germline V gene (reference sequence). The V segment lost 1 base and the J segment 0 bases; nucleotides outside the gene matches: 6.